These 15 T cell receptor beta chains were sequenced from one sample in a study of regulatory T cells in long-lasting Graves disease. Time point specified: newly diagnosed GD, antithyroid drugs for less than 3 months. Making the TCR library involved RNA that had been extracted from PBMCs. Construction of the TCR beta libraries employed iRepertoire HTBI primers in conjunction with Arm-PCR of CDR3 regions. In TCRdb, the multiplex PCR reads were re-called with MiXCR into one record per CDR3 protein. The sample lists some 600,000 distinct CDR3 sequences, about 16% seen once, with more than 10% in the top ten. These data also formed part of another study, on T cells in Graves' hyperthyroidism and ophthalmopathy.

The source was peripheral blood mononuclear cells (PBMCs), collected at new diagnosis, from a patient treated with antithyroid drugs. Every receptor here comes from a young man with Graves disease.

The chain employs TRBV2 and TRBJ1-6; D is unclear. The CDR3 is 15 residues long. V lost 8 bases to trimming and J lost 0 bases, with 11 bases between them. Germline CDR1 and CDR2: SNHLY and FYNNEI. The CDR3 nucleotides are TGTGCCAGCTATCGTGAAAGCTCCTATAATTCACCCCTCCACTTT. Amino acids: CASYRESSYNSPLHF.

In this sample, this clonotype turned up a few times. The chain recombines TRBV19 with TRBJ2-1, with D possibly matching TRBD2 (7 bases). V was clipped by 10 bases and J by 4 bases, with 20 bases between them. This CDR3 contains 15 residues. Germline CDR1 reads LNHDA; CDR2 reads SQIVND (reference sequence). The CDR3 region is CATARMGGRYNEQFF. The CDR3 DNA reads TGTGCCACCGCCCGAATGGGGGGGCGATACAATGAGCAGTTCTTC.

This clonotype was counted a few times. The rearrangement joins TRBV9 to TRBJ2-7; 10 bases are shared with TRBD1. The CDR3 has 15 residues. Germline values: CDR1 SGDLS, CDR2 YYNGEE. The V gene end was trimmed by 2 bases and the J gene end by 5 bases; junction bases not matched to a gene: 7. This chain's CDR3 is CASSVSGTGADEQYF. The CDR3 DNA reads TGTGCCAGCAGCGTCTCCGGGACAGGGGCCGACGAGCAGTACTTC.

This clonotype appeared a few times. The V and J genes are TRBV28 and TRBJ2-1, with D perhaps TRBD1 (6 bases). With the DNA end fitting TRBJ2-5 better, the J assignment may be wrong. Germline V lookup: CDR1 MDHEN, CDR2 SYDVKM. The CDR3 extends over 19 amino acids. The CDR3 loop reads CASSLFNHRAPTRPGAQYF. In DNA form, the CDR3 reads TGTGCCAGCAGTTTATTTAACCACAGGGCCCCAACAAGACCGGGTGCCCAGTACTTC.

This clonotype was detected ten times or more. The gene calls are TRBV6-1 and TRBJ1-3, with 8 bases aligning to TRBD1. V shed 9 bases, J shed 2 bases, and the junction held 9 bases outside the gene matches. The germline V gene encodes CDR1 MNHNS and CDR2 SASEGT. The CDR3 totals 15 residues. CDR3 in DNA: TGTGCCAGTCGACCGACAGGGGATCCTGGAAACACCATATATTTT. Residues: CASRPTGDPGNTIYF.

This clonotype was detected a few times. This sequence joins TRBV5-1 and TRBJ2-5; TRBD2 matches at 14 bases. With 4 bases clipped from V and 4 bases from J, the junction kept 6 bases outside the gene matches. CDR3 length: 16 residues. Germline values: CDR1 SGHRS, CDR2 YFSETQ. The CDR3 DNA sequence: TGCGCCAGCAGCCCGCCGGGACTAGCGGGAGTAGAGACCCAGTACTTC. This sequence encodes CASSPPGLAGVETQYF.

This clonotype appeared many times. V and J are TRBV19 and TRBJ1-5; 9 bases line up with TRBD1. The V gene end was trimmed by 3 bases and the J gene end by 4 bases; junction bases not matched to a gene: 13. CDR3 length: 18 amino acids. CDR1 is LNHDA and CDR2 is SQIVND in the germline V gene (reference sequence). CDR3 residues: CASSILTRTGESNQPQHF. CDR3 coding DNA: TGTGCCAGTAGTATTCTAACCCGGACAGGGGAATCGAATCAGCCCCAGCATTTT.

This clonotype appeared a few times. J is TRBJ2-3 and V is TRBV25-1, with 13 bases fitting TRBD2. CDR1 and CDR2 from the germline V gene are MGHDK and SYGVNS. Trimming took 8 bases from V and 4 from J; bases not matched to a gene: 9. The CDR3 runs 16 residues. CDR3 bases: TGTGCCAGCGGACGAGGAACTAGCGGGAGGGCAGATACGCAGTATTTT. Translating it yields CASGRGTSGRADTQYF.

Many counts were recorded for this clonotype. A much bigger clone sits one base away, suggesting this may be a read error. The J gene is TRBJ1-1, the V gene TRBV12-3 or TRBV12-4; D not resolved. Trimming stripped 2 bases from V and 5 bases from J, with 6 bases between. The CDR3 is made up of 12 amino acids. CDR3 coding DNA: TGTGCCAGCAGTTTAATAGGGACTGAAGCTTTCTTT. Its protein product is CASSLIGTEAFF.

The chain carries TRBV11-2 and TRBJ1-4; D perhaps matches TRBD1 (5 bases). From germline, CDR1 is SGHAT and CDR2 FQNNGV. CDR3 size: 16 residues. The V and J ends lost 6 bases and 7 bases respectively, with 21 bases between them. This chain's CDR3 is CASRPNWGRVGEKLFF. CDR3 DNA: TGTGCCAGCAGACCGAACTGGGGCAGGGTTGGTGAAAAACTGTTTTTT.

This clonotype was observed at least ten times. This sequence joins TRBV25-1 and TRBJ2-3; 7 bases are shared with TRBD1. The CDR3 covers 16 residues. The V gene end was trimmed by 2 bases and the J gene end by 2 bases; junction bases not matched to a gene: 7. From germline, CDR1 is MGHDK and CDR2 SYGVNS. The CDR3 region has the DNA TGTGCCAGCAGTGAACGGGACAGCAGCTACACAGATACGCAGTATTTT. Amino acids: CASSERDSSYTDTQYF.

This sequence joins TRBV11-2 and TRBJ2-2; TRBD2 aligns across 9 bases. The CDR3 covers 16 residues. V was clipped by 5 bases and J by 3 bases; unmatched bases: 7. Germline V gives CDR1 SGHAT, CDR2 FQNNGV. CDR3 sequence reads: CASSPLGGRDTGELFF. The CDR3, as DNA: TGTGCCAGCAGCCCCCTGGGCGGGAGGGACACCGGGGAGCTGTTTTTT.

This chain connects TRBV11-2 to TRBJ2-1, with 11 positions matching TRBD2. Germline V lookup: CDR1 SGHAT, CDR2 FQNNGV. V lost 1 base to trimming and J lost 5 bases; unmatched junction nucleotides: 10. This CDR3 comprises 18 residues. CDR3 DNA sequence: TGTGCCAGCAGCTTAGGTTTTAGCGGGAGGGCTCTAAACAATGAGCAGTTCTTC. Its protein is CASSLGFSGRALNNEQFF.

A few counts support this clonotype. Germline and junction disagree at one end, which may indicate a read error. The V call is TRBV4-1, the J call TRBJ2-7; TRBD2 agrees at 9 bases. The V gene's germline CDR1 is MGHRA and CDR2 YSYEKL. The CDR3 contains 15 residues. Here the CDR3 DNA reads TGCGCCAGTAGCCAAGAACGGCTAGCGGGATACGAGCAGTACTTC. Translation gives CASSQERLAGYEQYF.

At least ten counts were recorded for this clonotype. The V call is TRBV18, the J call TRBJ2-1, with D perhaps assigned TRBD1 or TRBD2 (5 bases each). Germline loops: CDR1 KGHSH, CDR2 LQKENI. V lost 6 bases to trimming and J lost 4 bases, with 16 bases between them. The CDR3 contains 15 residues. The CDR3 is CASSLPGPIYNEQFF. The CDR3 DNA reads TGTGCCAGCTCGCTACCGGGACCAATTTACAATGAGCAGTTCTTC.